These T cell receptor beta chains were read from a single sample in a study of T cell responses to AZD1222 COVID-19 vaccine. Clones were read by immunoSEQ multiplex PCR, and TCRdb kept only the in-frame ones, dropping some. The data hold some 130,000 clones, with around 90% observed a single time. Sequences were derived from peripheral blood, sampled on day 0 of AZD1222 vaccination. Receptors were obtained from an adult in good health. Each CDR3 is given with its conserved first and last residue. D genes are given only for firm matches. Only some rows state a clone size, as once, few, many or a class for expanded clones.

>.|TRBJ2-7|.|TRBV6-5
CASSLAGTSSYEQYF
TGTGCCAGCAGCTTGGCGGGCACCTCCTCCTACGAGCAGTACTTC
>.|TRBJ2-3|.|TRBV7-8
CASSFGGDIRTDTQYF
TGTGCCAGCAGCTTTGGGGGAGACATTCGGACAGATACGCAGTATTTT
>.|TRBJ1-2|.|TRBV19
CASSIFGRDFGDGYTF
TGTGCCAGTAGTATATTCGGTAGGGATTTCGGGGACGGCTACACCTTC
>.|TRBJ1-1|.|TRBV29-1
CSVATMTEAFF
TGCAGCGTTGCTACGATGACTGAAGCTTTCTTT
>.|TRBJ1-2|.|TRBV5-4
CASSLQGYGYGYTF
TGTGCCAGCAGCTTGCAGGGGTACGGCTATGGCTACACCTTC
>TRBD1|TRBJ1-2|.|TRBV5-1
CASSPGTGGNYGYTF
TGCGCCAGCAGCCCCGGGACAGGGGGAAACTATGGCTACACCTTC
>.|TRBJ1-6|.|TRBV9
CASSPNPGSYYNSPLHF
TGTGCCAGCAGCCCTAACCCCGGAAGCTACTATAATTCACCCCTCCACTTT
>.|TRBJ1-1|.|TRBV7-8
CASSFTAEAFF
TGTGCCAGCAGCTTCACAGCCGAAGCTTTCTTT
>.|TRBJ1-1|.|TRBV6-5
CASSYSGDLNTEAFF
TGTGCCAGCAGTTACTCAGGGGATTTGAACACTGAAGCTTTCTTT
>.|TRBJ1-6|.|TRBV6-5
CATTVKDNSPLHF
TGTGCCACGACAGTTAAGGATAATTCACCCCTCCACTTT
>.|TRBJ1-1|.|TRBV29-1
CSVKTGGDTEAFF
TGCAGCGTAAAGACAGGAGGGGACACTGAAGCTTTCTTT
>.|TRBJ2-3|.|TRBV24-1
CATSDPRTNQPTDTQYF
TGTGCCACCAGTGACCCCCGGACTAACCAACCCACAGATACGCAGTATTTT
>TRBD1|TRBJ2-3|.|TRBV19
CASSTHRGRESDTQYF
TGTGCCAGTAGTACCCACAGGGGACGTGAATCGGATACGCAGTATTTT
>.|TRBJ1-4|.|TRBV5-1
CASSLQPTNEKLFF
TGCGCCAGCAGCTTGCAGCCAACTAATGAAAAACTGTTTTTT
>.|TRBJ2-5|.|TRBV30
CAWNPLGETQYF
TGTGCCTGGAACCCCCTAGGAGAGACCCAGTACTTC
>.|TRBJ2-7|.|TRBV6-2/TRBV6-3
CASSYSIVSNGYEQYF
TGTGCCAGCAGTTACTCGATTGTTTCTAACGGGTACGAGCAGTACTTC
>.|TRBJ1-5|.|TRBV20-1
CSASPGRVEQPQHF
TGCAGTGCTAGTCCGGGAAGGGTAGAGCAGCCCCAGCATTTT
>TRBD1|TRBJ1-3|.|TRBV19
CAASGGEGAHYSGNTIYF
TGTGCCGCATCTGGTGGAGAGGGGGCCCACTACTCTGGAAACACCATATATTTT
>TRBD1|TRBJ1-6|once|TRBV6-5
CASSPGQKNSPLHF
TGTGCCAGCAGCCCGGGACAGAAAAATTCACCCCTCCACTTT
>TRBD1|TRBJ2-7|.|TRBV9
CASSVEYRGYEQYF
TGTGCCAGCAGCGTAGAGTACAGGGGCTACGAGCAGTACTTC
>.|TRBJ1-5|.|TRBV6-1
CASSDRSSNQPQHF
TGTGCCAGCAGTGACAGGAGTAGCAATCAGCCCCAGCATTTT
>.|TRBJ1-4|.|TRBV27
CASSLWSPTTNEKLFF
TGTGCCAGCAGTTTATGGTCTCCAACAACTAATGAAAAACTGTTTTTT
>.|TRBJ1-6|.|TRBV5-1
CASSFGQNYSPLHF
TGCGCCAGCAGCTTTGGTCAGAACTATTCACCCCTCCACTTT
>.|TRBJ1-2|once|TRBV6-5
CASSYSRTQGDGYTF
TGTGCCAGCAGTTACTCGAGGACCCAGGGTGATGGCTACACCTTC
>.|TRBJ1-6|.|TRBV6-5
CASSWTIWDSPLHF
TGTGCCAGCAGTTGGACCATATGGGATTCACCCCTCCACTTT
>TRBD1|TRBJ2-6|.|TRBV5-6
CASSPYRGTSAGANVLTF
TGTGCCAGCAGCCCGTACAGGGGGACCTCGGCTGGGGCCAACGTCCTGACTTTC
>.|TRBJ2-5|.|TRBV7-2
CASSLVGGPLQETQYF
TGTGCCAGCAGCTTAGTGGGGGGGCCTCTCCAAGAGACCCAGTACTTC
>.|TRBJ2-3|once|TRBV4-1
CASSQEWPDNDYTQYF
TGCGCCAGCAGCCAAGAATGGCCGGACAACGACTATACGCAGTATTTT
>.|TRBJ1-1|.|TRBV11-2
CASSRTGQGTKDEAFF
TGTGCCAGCAGCCGAACGGGTCAGGGGACAAAAGATGAAGCTTTCTTT
>.|TRBJ2-6|.|TRBV4-3
CASSQDPKVLWGANVLTF
TGCGCCAGCAGCCAAGATCCCAAGGTCCTATGGGGGGCCAACGTCCTGACTTTC
>.|TRBJ2-3|.|TRBV24-1
CATSDQNSSPLGDTQYF
TGTGCCACCAGTGACCAGAACAGCTCCCCGCTTGGAGATACGCAGTATTTT
>.|TRBJ1-5|.|TRBV19
CASSPEDTGESPQHF
TGTGCCAGTAGCCCCGAGGACACCGGAGAGTCGCCCCAGCATTTT
>.|TRBJ2-5|.|TRBV7-2
CASSPGHGRETQYF
TGTGCCAGCAGCCCGGGACATGGAAGAGAGACCCAGTACTTC